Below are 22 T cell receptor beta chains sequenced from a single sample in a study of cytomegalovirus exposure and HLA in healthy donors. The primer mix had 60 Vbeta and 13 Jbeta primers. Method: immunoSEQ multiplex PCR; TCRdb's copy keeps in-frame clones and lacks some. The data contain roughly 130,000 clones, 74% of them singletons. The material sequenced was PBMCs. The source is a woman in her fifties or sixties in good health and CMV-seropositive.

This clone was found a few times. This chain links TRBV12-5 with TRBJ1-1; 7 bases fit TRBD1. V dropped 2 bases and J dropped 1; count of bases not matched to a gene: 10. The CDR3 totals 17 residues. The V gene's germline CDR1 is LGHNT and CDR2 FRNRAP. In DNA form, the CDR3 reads TGTGCTAGTGGTTTGCCCTTAGGGGGCCTGTGGAACACTGAAGCTTTCTTT. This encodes CASGLPLGGLWNTEAFF.

The CDR3 DNA follows: TGTGCCAGCAGCCCGGGGACAGGCCTTGAATACGAGCAGTACTTC. It codes for CASSPGTGLEYEQYF. The genes are TRBV5-8 and TRBJ2-7, with TRBD1 matching 8 bases. CDR1 and CDR2 from the germline V gene are SGHTS and YDEGEE. The J segment lost 4 bases and the V segment lost 4 bases, leaving 10 bases of the junction unmatched. CDR3 length: 15 residues.

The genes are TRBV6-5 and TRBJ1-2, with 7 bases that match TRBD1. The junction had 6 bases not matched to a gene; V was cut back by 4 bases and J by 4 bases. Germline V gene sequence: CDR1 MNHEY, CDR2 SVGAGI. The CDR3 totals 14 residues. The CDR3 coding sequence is TGTGCCAGCAGTTCCAGGACAGGAATCTATGGCTACACCTTC. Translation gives CASSSRTGIYGYTF.

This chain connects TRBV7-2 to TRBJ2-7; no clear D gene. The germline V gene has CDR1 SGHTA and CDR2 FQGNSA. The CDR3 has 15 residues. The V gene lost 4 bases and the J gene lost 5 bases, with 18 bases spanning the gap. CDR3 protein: CASSSLGPGIDEQYF. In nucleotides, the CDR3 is TGTGCCAGCAGCTCGCTGGGTCCGGGTATTGACGAGCAGTACTTC. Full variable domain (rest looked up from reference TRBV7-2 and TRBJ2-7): GAGVSQSPSNKVTEKGKDVELRCDPISGHTALYWYRQSLGQGLEFLIYFQGNSAPDKSGLPSDRFSAERTGGSVSTLTIQRTQQEDSAVYLCASSSLGPGIDEQYFGPGTRLTVT.

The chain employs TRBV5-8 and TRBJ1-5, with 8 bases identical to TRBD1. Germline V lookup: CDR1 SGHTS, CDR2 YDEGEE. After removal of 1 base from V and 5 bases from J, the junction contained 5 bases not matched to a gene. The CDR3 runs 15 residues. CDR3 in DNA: TGTGCCAGCAGCTTGAGACAGGGGATTTATCAGCCCCAGCATTTT. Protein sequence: CASSLRQGIYQPQHF. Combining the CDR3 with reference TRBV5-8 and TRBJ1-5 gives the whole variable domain EAGVTQSPTHLIKTRGQQATLRCSPISGHTSVYWYQQALGLGLQFLLWYDEGEERNRGNFPPRFSGRQFPNYSSELNVNALELEDSALYLCASSLRQGIYQPQHFGDGTRLSIL.

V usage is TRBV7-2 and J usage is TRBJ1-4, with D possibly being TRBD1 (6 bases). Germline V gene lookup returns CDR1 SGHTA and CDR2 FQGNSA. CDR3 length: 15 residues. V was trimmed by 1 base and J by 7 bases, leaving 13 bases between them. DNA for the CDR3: TGTGCCAGCAGCTTAGTTACAGGGCAAGGTGAAAAACTGTTTTTT. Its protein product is CASSLVTGQGEKLFF.

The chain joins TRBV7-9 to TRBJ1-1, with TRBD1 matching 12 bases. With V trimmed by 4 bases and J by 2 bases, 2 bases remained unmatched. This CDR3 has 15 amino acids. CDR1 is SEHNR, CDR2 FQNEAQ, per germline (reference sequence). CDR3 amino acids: CASSSGTGGNTEAFF. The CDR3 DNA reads TGTGCCAGCAGCTCCGGGACAGGGGGCAACACTGAAGCTTTCTTT.

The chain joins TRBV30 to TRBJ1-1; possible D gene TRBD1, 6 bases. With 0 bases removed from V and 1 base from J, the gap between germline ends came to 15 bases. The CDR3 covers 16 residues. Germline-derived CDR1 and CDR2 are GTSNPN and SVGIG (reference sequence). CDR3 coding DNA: TGTGCCTGGAGTGTACAAAGGGGGGGCCGGAACACTGAAGCTTTCTTT. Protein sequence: CAWSVQRGGRNTEAFF.

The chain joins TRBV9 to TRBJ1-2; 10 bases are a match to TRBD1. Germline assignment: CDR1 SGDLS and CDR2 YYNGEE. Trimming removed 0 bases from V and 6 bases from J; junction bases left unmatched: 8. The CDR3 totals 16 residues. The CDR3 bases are TGTGCCAGCAGCGTAGCCCTGGGACAGGGGCTGGATGGCTACACCTTC. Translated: CASSVALGQGLDGYTF.

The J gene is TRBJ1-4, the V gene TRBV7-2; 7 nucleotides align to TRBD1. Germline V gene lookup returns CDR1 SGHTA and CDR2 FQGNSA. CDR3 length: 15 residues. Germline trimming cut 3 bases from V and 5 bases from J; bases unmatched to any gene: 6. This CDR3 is CASSLLGQMNEKLFF. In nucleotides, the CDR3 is TGTGCCAGCAGCTTGTTGGGACAGATGAATGAAAAACTGTTTTTT.

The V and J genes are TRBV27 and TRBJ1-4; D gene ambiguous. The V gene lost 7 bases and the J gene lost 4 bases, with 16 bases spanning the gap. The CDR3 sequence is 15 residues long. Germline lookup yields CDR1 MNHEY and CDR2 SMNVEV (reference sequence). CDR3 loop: CASITRRVNNEKLFF. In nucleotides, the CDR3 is TGTGCCAGCATAACACGGCGGGTAAATAATGAAAAACTGTTTTTT.

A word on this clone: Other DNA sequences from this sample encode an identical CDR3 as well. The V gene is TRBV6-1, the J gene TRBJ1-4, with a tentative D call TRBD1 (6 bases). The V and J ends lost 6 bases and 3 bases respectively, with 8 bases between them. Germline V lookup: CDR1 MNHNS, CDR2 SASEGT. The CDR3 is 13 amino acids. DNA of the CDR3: TGTGCCAGCAGAAGACAGGCTAATGAAAAACTGTTTTTT. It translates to CASRRQANEKLFF.

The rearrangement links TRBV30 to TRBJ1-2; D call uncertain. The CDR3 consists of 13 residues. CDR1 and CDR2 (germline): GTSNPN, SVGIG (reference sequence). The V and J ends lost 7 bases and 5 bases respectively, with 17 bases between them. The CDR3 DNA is TGTGCCTTAGAGGCGTTTGGCCAGTATGGCTACACCTTC. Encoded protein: CALEAFGQYGYTF.

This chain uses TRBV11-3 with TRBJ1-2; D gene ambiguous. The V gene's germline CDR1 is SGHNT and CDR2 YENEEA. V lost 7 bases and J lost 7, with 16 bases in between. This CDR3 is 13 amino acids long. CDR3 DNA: TGTGCCAGCACCCAGAGCCCGGGGAGTGGCTACACCTTC. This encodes CASTQSPGSGYTF. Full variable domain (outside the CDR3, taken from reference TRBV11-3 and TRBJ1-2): EAGVVQSPRYKIIEKKQPVAFWCNPISGHNTLYWYLQNLGQGPELLIRYENEEAVDDSQLPKDRFSAERLKGVDSTLKIQPAELGDSAVYLCASTQSPGSGYTFGSGTRLTVV.

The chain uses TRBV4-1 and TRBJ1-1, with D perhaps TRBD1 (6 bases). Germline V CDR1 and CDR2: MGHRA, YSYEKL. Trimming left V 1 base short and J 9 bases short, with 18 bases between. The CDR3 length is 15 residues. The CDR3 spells CASSQGNAGAGKAFF. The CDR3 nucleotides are TGCGCCAGCAGCCAAGGAAATGCAGGGGCAGGTAAAGCTTTCTTT.

The CDR3 DNA reads TGTGCCAGCAGCTTAAGACTCGCGGAAACCGGGGAGCTGTTTTTT. It is translated as CASSLRLAETGELFF. The chain joins TRBV7-2 to TRBJ2-2, with unresolved D. The CDR3 spans 15 residues. Between the trimmed V and J ends, which lost 2 bases and 5 bases, there was a span of 12 bases. The V gene's germline CDR1 is SGHTA and CDR2 FQGNSA.

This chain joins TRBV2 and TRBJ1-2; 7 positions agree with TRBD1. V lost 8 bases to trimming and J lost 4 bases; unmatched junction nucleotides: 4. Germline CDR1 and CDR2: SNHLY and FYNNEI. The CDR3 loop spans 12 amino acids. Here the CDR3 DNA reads TGTGCCAGCCTCAGGGGGATCTATGGCTACACCTTC. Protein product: CASLRGIYGYTF.

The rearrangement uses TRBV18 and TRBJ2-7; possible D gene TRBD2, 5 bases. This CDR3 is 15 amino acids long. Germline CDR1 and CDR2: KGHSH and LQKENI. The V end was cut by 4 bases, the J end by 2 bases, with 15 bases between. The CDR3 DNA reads TGTGCCAGCTCACTTACAATGGGAGCTACCTACGAGCAGTACTTC. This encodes CASSLTMGATYEQYF. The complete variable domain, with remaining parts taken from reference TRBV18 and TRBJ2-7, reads NAGVMQNPRHLVRRRGQEARLRCSPMKGHSHVYWYRQLPEEGLKFMVYLQKENIIDESGMPKERFSAEFPKEGPSILRIQQVVRGDSAAYFCASSLTMGATYEQYFGPGTRLTVT.

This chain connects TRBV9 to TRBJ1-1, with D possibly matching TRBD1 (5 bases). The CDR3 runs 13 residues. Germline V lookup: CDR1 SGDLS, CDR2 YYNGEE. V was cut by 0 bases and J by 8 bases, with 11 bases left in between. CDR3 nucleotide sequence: TGTGCCAGCAGCGTAGACAATCGGGGGGAAGCTTTCTTT. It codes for CASSVDNRGEAFF.

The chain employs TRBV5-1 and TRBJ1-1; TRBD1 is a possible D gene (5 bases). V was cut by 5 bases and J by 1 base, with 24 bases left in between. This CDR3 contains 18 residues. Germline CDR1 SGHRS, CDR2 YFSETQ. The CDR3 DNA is TGCGCCAGCAGGTCCACTCGACAGTTACGACTCTCGAACACTGAAGCTTTCTTT. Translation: CASRSTRQLRLSNTEAFF.

CDR3 nucleotide sequence: TGCGCCAGCAGCCCGGGTAATCAGGGCGCTAATGAAAAACTGTTTTTT. Amino acids: CASSPGNQGANEKLFF. V is TRBV5-1 and J is TRBJ1-4; a possible D gene is TRBD1 (5 bases). V was trimmed by 4 bases and J by 3 bases, leaving 16 bases between them. The CDR3 is 16 amino acids. The germline gives CDR1 SGHRS, CDR2 YFSETQ.

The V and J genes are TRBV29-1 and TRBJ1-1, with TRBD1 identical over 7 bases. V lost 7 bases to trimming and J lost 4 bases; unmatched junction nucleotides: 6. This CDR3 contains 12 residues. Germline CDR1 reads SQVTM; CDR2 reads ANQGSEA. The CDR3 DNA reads TGCAGCGGGGGACAGACCGGCACTGAAGCTTTCTTT. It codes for CSGGQTGTEAFF. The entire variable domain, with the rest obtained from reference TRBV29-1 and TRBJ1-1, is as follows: SAVISQKPSRDICQRGTSLTIQCQVDSQVTMMFWYRQQPGQSLTLIATANQGSEATYESGFVIDKFPISRPNLTFSTLTVSNMSPEDSSIYLCSGGQTGTEAFFGQGTRLTVV.